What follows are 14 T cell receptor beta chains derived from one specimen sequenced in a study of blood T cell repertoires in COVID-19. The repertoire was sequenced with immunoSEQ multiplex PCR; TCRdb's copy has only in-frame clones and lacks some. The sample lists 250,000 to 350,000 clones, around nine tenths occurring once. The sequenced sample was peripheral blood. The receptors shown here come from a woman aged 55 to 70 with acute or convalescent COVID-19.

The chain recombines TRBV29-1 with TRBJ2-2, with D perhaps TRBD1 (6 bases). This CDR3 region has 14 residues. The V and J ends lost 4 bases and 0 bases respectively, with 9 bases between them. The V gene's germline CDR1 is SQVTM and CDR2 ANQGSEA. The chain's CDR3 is CSVAHRANTGELFF. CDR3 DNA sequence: TGCAGCGTTGCCCACAGGGCGAACACCGGGGAGCTGTTTTTT.

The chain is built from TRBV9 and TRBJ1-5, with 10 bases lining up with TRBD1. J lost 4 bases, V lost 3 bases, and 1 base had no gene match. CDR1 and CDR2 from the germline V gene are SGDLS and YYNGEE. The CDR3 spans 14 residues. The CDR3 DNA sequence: TGTGCCAGCAGCGCGGGACAGGGGAATCAGCCCCAGCATTTT. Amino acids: CASSAGQGNQPQHF.

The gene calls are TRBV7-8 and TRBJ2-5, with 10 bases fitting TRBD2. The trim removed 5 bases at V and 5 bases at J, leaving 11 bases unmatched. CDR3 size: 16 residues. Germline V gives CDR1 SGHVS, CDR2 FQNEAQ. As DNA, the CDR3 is TGTGCCAGCAGCCCGCAGAGCGGGGGGGCCGGGGAGACCCAGTACTTC. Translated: CASSPQSGGAGETQYF. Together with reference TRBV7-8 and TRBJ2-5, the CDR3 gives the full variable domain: GAGVSQSPRYKVAKRGQDVALRCDPISGHVSLFWYQQALGQGPEFLTYFQNEAQLDKSGLPSDRFFAERPEGSVSTLKIQRTQQEDSAVYLCASSPQSGGAGETQYFGPGTRLLVL.

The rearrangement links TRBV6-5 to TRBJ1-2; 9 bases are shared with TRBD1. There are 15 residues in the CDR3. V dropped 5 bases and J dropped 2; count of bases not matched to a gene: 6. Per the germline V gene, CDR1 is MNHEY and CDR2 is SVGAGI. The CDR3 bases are TGTGCCAGCAGTCCCGGGACAGGGTCGAACTATGGCTACACCTTC. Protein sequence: CASSPGTGSNYGYTF.

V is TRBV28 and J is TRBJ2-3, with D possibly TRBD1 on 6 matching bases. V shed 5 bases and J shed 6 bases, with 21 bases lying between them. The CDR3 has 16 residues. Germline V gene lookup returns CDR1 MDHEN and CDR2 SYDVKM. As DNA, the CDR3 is TGTGCCAGCAGTCCCCCCCGGACAGTTTCAGGGGATACGCAGTATTTT. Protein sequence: CASSPPRTVSGDTQYF.

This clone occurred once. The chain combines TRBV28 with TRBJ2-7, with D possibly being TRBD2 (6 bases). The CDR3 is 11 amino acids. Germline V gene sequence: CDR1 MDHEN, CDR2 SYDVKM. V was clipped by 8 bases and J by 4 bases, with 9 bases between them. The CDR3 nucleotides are TGTGCCAGCGACGGGAGTTACGAGCAGTACTTC. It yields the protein CASDGSYEQYF.

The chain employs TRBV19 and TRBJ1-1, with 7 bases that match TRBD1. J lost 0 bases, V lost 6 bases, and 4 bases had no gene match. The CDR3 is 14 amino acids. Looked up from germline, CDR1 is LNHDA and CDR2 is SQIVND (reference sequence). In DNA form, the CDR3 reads TGTGCCAGTAGCCGACAGGGTTTGAACACTGAAGCTTTCTTT. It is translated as CASSRQGLNTEAFF.

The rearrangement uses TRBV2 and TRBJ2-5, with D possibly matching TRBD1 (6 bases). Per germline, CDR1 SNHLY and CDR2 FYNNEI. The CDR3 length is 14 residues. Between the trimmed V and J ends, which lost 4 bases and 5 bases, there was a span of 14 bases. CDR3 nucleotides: TGTGCCAGCAGTGGTGGGGGCAATCCGGAGACCCAGTACTTC. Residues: CASSGGGNPETQYF.

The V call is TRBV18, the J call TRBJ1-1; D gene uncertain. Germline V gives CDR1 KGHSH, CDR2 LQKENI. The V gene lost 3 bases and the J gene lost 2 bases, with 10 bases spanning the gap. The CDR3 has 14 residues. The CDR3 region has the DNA TGTGCCAGCTCACCCGGACTGAGCAACACTGAAGCTTTCTTT. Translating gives CASSPGLSNTEAFF.

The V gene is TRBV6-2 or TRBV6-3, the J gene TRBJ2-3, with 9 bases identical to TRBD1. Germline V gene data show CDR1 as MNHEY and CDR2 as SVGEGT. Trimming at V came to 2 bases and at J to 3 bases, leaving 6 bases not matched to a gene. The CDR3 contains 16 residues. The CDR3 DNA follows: TGTGCCAGCAGTTACGGAACAGGGGGCATAACAGATACGCAGTATTTT. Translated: CASSYGTGGITDTQYF.

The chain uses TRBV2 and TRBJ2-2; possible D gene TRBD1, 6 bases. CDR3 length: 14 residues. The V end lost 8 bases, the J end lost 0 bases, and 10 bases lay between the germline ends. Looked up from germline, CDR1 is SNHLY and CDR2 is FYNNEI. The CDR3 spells CASAGAPNTGELFF. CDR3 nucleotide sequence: TGTGCCAGCGCAGGGGCCCCGAACACCGGGGAGCTGTTTTTT.

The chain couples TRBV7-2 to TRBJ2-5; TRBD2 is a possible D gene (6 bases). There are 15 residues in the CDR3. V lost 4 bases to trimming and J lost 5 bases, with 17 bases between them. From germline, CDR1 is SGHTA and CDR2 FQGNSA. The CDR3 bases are TGTGCCAGCAGCTCGAACGGACTAAGAACGGAGACCCAGTACTTC. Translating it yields CASSSNGLRTETQYF.

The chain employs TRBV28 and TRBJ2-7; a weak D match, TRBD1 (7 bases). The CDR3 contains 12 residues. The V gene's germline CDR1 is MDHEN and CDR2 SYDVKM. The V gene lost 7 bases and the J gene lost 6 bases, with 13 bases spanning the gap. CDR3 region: CASTLRGAEQYF. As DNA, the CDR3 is TGTGCCAGCACCCTCAGGGGGGCCGAGCAGTACTTC.

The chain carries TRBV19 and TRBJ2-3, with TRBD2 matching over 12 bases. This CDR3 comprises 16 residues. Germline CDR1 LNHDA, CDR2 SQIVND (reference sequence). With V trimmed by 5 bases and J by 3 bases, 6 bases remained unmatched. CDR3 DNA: TGTGCCAGTAGTCAACTAGCGGGAGGAATTACAGATACGCAGTATTTT. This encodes CASSQLAGGITDTQYF.